This is a list of T cell receptor beta chains from one sample in a study of identical twins. TCRdb fed the 5' RACE reads into MiXCR, producing one record per CDR3 protein. The profile shows roughly 230,000 distinct CDR3 sequences, about 9% of them singletons. Another study also made use of these data, one on yellow fever vaccine responses in identical twins.

The sample taken for sequencing was CD8+ T cells sorted from blood. The receptors were sampled from a woman between 18 and 29 years old in good health. Both conserved end residues are part of each CDR3. Fields, in order: clone size, D gene, J gene, V gene, CDR3 protein, CDR3 DNA. D genes are given only for firm matches. Part of the rows lack a size; the others show once, few, many or a class for expanded clones.

>.|.|TRBJ1-2|TRBV20-1
CSAADSLFYYGYTF
TGCAGTGCTGCGGACAGCCTCTTTTACTATGGCTACACCTTC
>.|TRBD1|TRBJ2-7|TRBV20-1
CSADTGGAAEQYF
TGCAGTGCTGACACAGGGGGCGCGGCCGAGCAGTACTTC
>many|.|TRBJ1-2|TRBV7-9
CASSGARGLNYGYTF
TGTGCCAGCAGCGGAGCAAGGGGGTTAAACTATGGCTACACCTTC
>few|.|TRBJ2-3|TRBV6-2/TRBV6-3
CASSYPELGDTQYF
TGTGCCAGCAGCTATCCGGAACTAGGAGATACGCAGTATTTT
>many|TRBD1|TRBJ2-7|TRBV14
CASSLTGTVRSYEQYF
TGTGCCAGCAGCCTCACCGGGACAGTGCGATCCTACGAGCAGTACTTC
>few|.|TRBJ2-1|TRBV15
CATSLQESSYNEQFF
TGTGCCACCAGCCTCCAGGAGAGCTCCTACAATGAGCAGTTCTTC
>many|.|TRBJ2-7|TRBV29-1
CSVEVPGIYEQYF
TGCAGCGTTGAAGTCCCCGGGATCTACGAGCAGTACTTC
>few|.|TRBJ2-1|TRBV29-1
CSVDASASYNEQFF
TGCAGCGTTGATGCTAGCGCCTCCTACAATGAGCAGTTCTTC
>few|.|TRBJ2-5|TRBV28
CASRRSWETQYF
TGTGCCAGCAGGAGGAGTTGGGAGACCCAGTACTTC
>few|.|TRBJ1-1|TRBV5-1
CASSEGWMDTEAFF
TGCGCCAGCAGCGAGGGGTGGATGGACACTGAAGCTTTCTTT
>.|TRBD1|TRBJ2-1|TRBV6-2/TRBV6-3
CASSFGQGPYNEQFF
TGTGCCAGCAGCTTTGGACAGGGGCCTTACAATGAGCAGTTCTTC
>few|.|TRBJ2-7|TRBV29-1
CSVLTGEEYEQYF
TGCAGCGTTCTGACAGGCGAGGAGTACGAGCAGTACTTC
>once|.|TRBJ2-3|TRBV11-2
CATGMDDTQYF
TGTGCCACGGGGATGGACGATACGCAGTATTTT
>few|.|TRBJ2-3|TRBV6-5
CASSYGGGETDTQYF
TGTGCCAGCAGTTACGGAGGGGGTGAGACAGATACGCAGTATTTT
>few|.|TRBJ2-3|TRBV20-1
CSARNPPDTQYF
TGCAGTGCTAGAAACCCCCCAGATACGCAGTATTTT
>few|TRBD2|TRBJ2-3|TRBV7-9
CASSPRLAGGKLDTQYF
TGTGCCAGCAGCCCCCGGCTAGCGGGGGGGAAGCTAGATACGCAGTATTTT
>.|.|TRBJ2-3|TRBV10-3
CAISDPRALSTDTQYF
TGTGCCATCAGTGACCCCCGAGCGCTCAGCACAGATACGCAGTATTTT
>.|TRBD1|TRBJ1-5|TRBV20-1
CSAIGQGVQPQHF
TGCAGTGCTATTGGACAGGGAGTTCAGCCCCAGCATTTT
>.|.|TRBJ1-4|TRBV5-6
CASSWRPRNEKLFF
TGTGCCAGCAGCTGGCGGCCCCGAAATGAAAAACTGTTTTTT
>.|.|TRBJ2-1|TRBV12-3/TRBV12-4
CASSFTSTNEQFF
TGTGCCAGCAGTTTCACTAGCACCAATGAGCAGTTCTTC
>many|TRBD1|TRBJ2-7|TRBV4-1
CASSQAWGQGSPEQYF
TGCGCCAGCAGCCAAGCTTGGGGACAGGGTTCCCCCGAGCAGTACTTC
>.|TRBD2|TRBJ2-1|TRBV3-1
CASSLRTSGTDNEQFF
TGTGCCAGCAGCTTACGGACTAGCGGAACCGACAATGAGCAGTTCTTC
>.|TRBD1|TRBJ2-7|TRBV7-9
CASSHRDRDYEQYF
TGTGCCAGCAGCCACCGGGACAGAGACTACGAGCAGTACTTC
>few|.|TRBJ2-2|TRBV10-3
CAISDPVNTGELFF
TGTGCCATCAGTGACCCGGTCAACACCGGGGAGCTGTTTTTT
>many|.|TRBJ2-7|TRBV29-1
CSVSGQNSYEQYF
TGCAGCGTCTCCGGGCAAAACTCCTACGAGCAGTACTTC